The 26 T cell receptor beta chains presented below share a single source sample, sequenced in a study of shared clonotypes between healthy human individuals. Sequenced by immunoSEQ multiplex PCR; TCRdb stores in-frame clones only, minus some. The data show roughly 410,000 clones, with about 96% seen just once and around 0.32% held by the top ten. Sequencing was done on a sample of memory CD8+ T cells sorted from blood. Subset given: CD45RO+ cells pooled with CCR7-negative TemRA cells. The receptors were gathered from a man aged 25-45 years in good health.

V and J are TRBV6-6 and TRBJ1-1, with D unresolved. With 6 bases removed from V and 6 bases from J, the gap between germline ends came to 11 bases. CDR3 length: 12 amino acids. CDR1 is MNHNY, CDR2 SVGAGI, per germline (reference sequence). This chain's CDR3 is CASRMGSPEAFF. The CDR3 bases are TGTGCCAGCAGGATGGGGAGCCCTGAAGCTTTCTTT.

This clone was recorded once. The chain links TRBV4-1 to TRBJ2-3, with D perhaps TRBD2 (6 bases). Germline values: CDR1 MGHRA, CDR2 YSYEKL. The CDR3 loop spans 16 amino acids. V lost 1 base and J 2 bases, leaving 13 bases between the germline ends. The CDR3 coding sequence is TGCGCCAGCAGCCAAGGCACTAGCCGAAACACAGATACGCAGTATTTT. It encodes CASSQGTSRNTDTQYF.

This chain links TRBV6-1 with TRBJ1-5, with D unclear. This CDR3 spans 13 amino acids. Per the germline V gene, CDR1 is MNHNS and CDR2 is SASEGT. Trimming removed 6 bases at V and 3 bases at J, with 9 bases between. The CDR3 DNA reads TGTGCCAGCAGCCTCCGGGACAATCAGCCCCAGCATTTT. Protein: CASSLRDNQPQHF.

The rearrangement joins TRBV11-3 to TRBJ2-1, with 9 bases aligning to TRBD2. The CDR3 runs to 14 residues. The germline CDR1 and CDR2 sequences are SGHNT and YENEEA. V lost 6 bases and J lost 12; bases outside the gene matches: 12. CDR3 sequence: CASSPGLARCWQFF. CDR3 in DNA: TGTGCCAGCAGTCCGGGACTAGCTCGGTGCTGGCAGTTCTTC.

This rearrangement joins TRBV6-1 to TRBJ2-7; TRBD2 is a possible D gene (6 bases). Germline V gives CDR1 MNHNS, CDR2 SASEGT. The V end lost 3 bases, the J end lost 3 bases, and 12 bases lay between the germline ends. The CDR3 covers 14 residues. The chain's CDR3 is CASSEGSGRYEQYF. For the CDR3, the DNA is TGTGCCAGCAGTGAGGGTAGCGGCCGCTACGAGCAGTACTTC.

V is TRBV19 and J is TRBJ1-5; D not resolved. Germline V gives CDR1 LNHDA, CDR2 SQIVND (reference sequence). V was clipped by 7 bases and J by 3 bases, with 13 bases between them. The CDR3 loop spans 14 amino acids. The CDR3 is CASISTTDNQPQHF. CDR3 in DNA: TGTGCCAGTATTTCCACCACGGACAATCAGCCCCAGCATTTT.

On this clone itself: Other DNA sequences in the same sample also yield this CDR3. V usage is TRBV5-1 and J usage is TRBJ1-3; TRBD1 matches 8 bases. Germline CDR1 reads SGHRS; CDR2 reads YFSETQ. The CDR3 consists of 15 residues. Losses at the gene ends were 1 base for V and 0 bases for J; bases not matched to a gene: 0. CDR3 nucleotide sequence: TGCGCCAGCAGCTTGACAGGGGGCTCTGGAAACACCATATATTTT. Translating it yields CASSLTGGSGNTIYF.

The CDR3 loop is CSVRLAGVGTGELFF. CDR3 nucleotide sequence: TGCAGCGTTAGGTTAGCGGGAGTCGGCACCGGGGAGCTGTTTTTT. The V gene is TRBV29-1, the J gene TRBJ2-2; 9 nucleotides agree with TRBD2. The V gene end was trimmed by 5 bases and the J gene end by 4 bases; junction bases not matched to a gene: 8. The CDR3 is made up of 15 amino acids. Germline V gives CDR1 SQVTM, CDR2 ANQGSEA.

The chain joins TRBV4-1 to TRBJ1-4, with 9 bases fitting TRBD1. This CDR3 has 15 amino acids. V dropped 3 bases and J dropped 7; count of bases not matched to a gene: 6. Germline assignment: CDR1 MGHRA and CDR2 YSYEKL. CDR3 DNA: TGCGCCAGCAGCCAGGACACGGGACAGGGTGAAAAACTGTTTTTT. It is translated as CASSQDTGQGEKLFF.

The V call is TRBV30, the J call TRBJ2-1; 8 bases map to TRBD1. Losses at the gene ends were 3 bases for V and 6 bases for J; bases not matched to a gene: 10. CDR1 GTSNPN and CDR2 SVGIG come from the germline V gene (reference sequence). The CDR3 is 15 amino acids. In DNA, the CDR3 is TGTGCCTGGAGAGGGACAGGCTATCGAGTCAATGAGCAGTTCTTC. Translating it yields CAWRGTGYRVNEQFF.

This clone was seen a single time. The rearrangement uses TRBV4-2 and TRBJ2-7; 13 nucleotides match TRBD2. CDR1 LGHNA and CDR2 YNFKEQ come from the germline V gene. Unmatched junction bases numbered 3, after V lost 4 bases and J lost 0 bases. The CDR3 is made up of 16 amino acids. The CDR3 DNA sequence: TGTGCCAGCAGCCCGGGACTAGCGGGGAGCTCCTACGAGCAGTACTTC. Its protein is CASSPGLAGSSYEQYF.

The V call is TRBV2, the J call TRBJ2-7; TRBD2 matches 9 bases. This CDR3 spans 15 amino acids. The junction had 5 bases not matched to a gene; V was cut back by 4 bases and J by 1 base. Per germline, CDR1 SNHLY and CDR2 FYNNEI. In nucleotides, the CDR3 is TGTGCCAGCAGTGGGGGGACTAGCAGATCCTACGAGCAGTACTTC. This translates into CASSGGTSRSYEQYF.

DNA of the CDR3: TGTGCCAGCAGCTCCCGACCCCGAACGGGGGAGCAGTACTTC. Translated: CASSSRPRTGEQYF. This chain links TRBV7-8 with TRBJ2-7; tentatively, D is TRBD2 (5 bases). The CDR3 extends over 14 amino acids. The germline gives CDR1 SGHVS, CDR2 FQNEAQ. V was clipped by 4 bases and J by 7 bases, with 17 bases between them.

The chain joins TRBV9 to TRBJ2-7, with D unclear. V lost 3 bases and J 2 bases, leaving 15 bases between the germline ends. Germline V gene data show CDR1 as SGDLS and CDR2 as YYNGEE. The CDR3 covers 15 residues. The CDR3 region is CASSEGSPRAYEQYF. In nucleotides, the CDR3 is TGTGCCAGCAGCGAAGGTTCACCCCGAGCCTACGAGCAGTACTTC.

The chain has TRBV7-8 and TRBJ2-1, with D possibly TRBD2 on 5 matching bases. Trimming shortened V by 2 bases and J by 0 bases, and 14 bases separated the two germline ends. The CDR3 totals 17 residues. From germline, CDR1 is SGHVS and CDR2 FQNEAQ. The CDR3 DNA is TGTGCCAGCAGCTTAAAGCGGCTTATAAGCTCCTACAATGAGCAGTTCTTC. Its protein is CASSLKRLISSYNEQFF.

This sequence joins TRBV10-3 and TRBJ2-2; 7 nucleotides agree with TRBD2. The V gene end was trimmed by 7 bases and the J gene end by 1 base; junction bases not matched to a gene: 18. The length of the CDR3 is 19 residues. CDR1 and CDR2 from the germline V gene are ENHRY and SYGVKD. The CDR3 reads CAIKSTGGGLAVNTGELFF. The CDR3 nucleotides read TGTGCCATCAAGAGTACGGGAGGTGGTCTAGCGGTGAACACCGGGGAGCTGTTTTTT.

The chain is built from TRBV9 and TRBJ2-2, with a weak D call TRBD2 (5 bases). V lost 0 bases to trimming and J lost 3 bases, with 12 bases between them. From germline, CDR1 is SGDLS and CDR2 YYNGEE. The CDR3 loop spans 16 amino acids. The CDR3 coding sequence is TGTGCCAGCAGCGTAGATTGGCGGGCCGACACCGGGGAGCTGTTTTTT. Translating gives CASSVDWRADTGELFF.

The rearrangement uses TRBV12-2 and TRBJ1-5; TRBD1, the D gene given by the table, was not confirmed from the DNA. TRBV12-2 is listed as a pseudogene. This CDR3 has 15 amino acids. DNA for the CDR3: TGTGCAAGTCGCTTAGACGACAGGGGATATCAGCCCCAGCATTTT. Encoded protein: CASRLDDRGYQPQHF.

The chain links TRBV7-9 to TRBJ2-1; 11 nucleotides align to TRBD2. CDR1 is SEHNR and CDR2 is FQNEAQ in the germline V gene (reference sequence). The junction had 8 bases not matched to a gene; V was cut back by 5 bases and J by 5 bases. There are 16 residues in the CDR3. CDR3 amino acids: CASSDSGRASDNEQFF. CDR3 in DNA: TGTGCCAGCAGCGATAGCGGGAGGGCGTCGGACAATGAGCAGTTCTTC.

V is TRBV5-1 and J is TRBJ2-7, with 14 bases fitting TRBD2. Germline V gene lookup returns CDR1 SGHRS and CDR2 YFSETQ. This CDR3 contains 20 residues. Unmatched junction bases numbered 22, after V lost 8 bases and J lost 3 bases. The CDR3 reads CASQNLPGTSGSNAGYEQYF. The CDR3, as DNA: TGCGCCAGTCAAAACCTTCCCGGGACTAGCGGGAGTAATGCGGGCTACGAGCAGTACTTC.

The rearrangement links TRBV23-1 to TRBJ1-1; D call uncertain. TRBV23-1 is an ORF, with its function uncertain. The CDR3 runs 13 residues. V gave up 5 bases and J gave up 1 base, with 8 bases separating them. CDR3 residues: CASSNRRNTEAFF. CDR3 DNA: TGCGCCAGCAGTAATAGAAGGAACACTGAAGCTTTCTTT.

In DNA form, the CDR3 reads TGTGCCAGCAGTTTAGGGATACAAAGCCCCTACAATGAGCAGTTCTTC. It codes for CASSLGIQSPYNEQFF. The rearrangement joins TRBV28 to TRBJ2-1; D is undetermined. The ends were cut back, 2 bases at V and 2 bases at J, with 13 bases in the middle. This CDR3 spans 16 amino acids. The germline V gene encodes CDR1 MDHEN and CDR2 SYDVKM.

The genes are TRBV5-1 and TRBJ1-5, with TRBD1 as a possible D gene (5 bases). CDR1 is SGHRS and CDR2 is YFSETQ in the germline V gene. The V gene lost 0 bases and the J gene lost 6 bases, with 7 bases spanning the gap. This CDR3 region has 13 residues. This CDR3 is CASSLVGTQPQHF. The CDR3 DNA reads TGCGCCAGCAGCTTGGTCGGGACTCAGCCCCAGCATTTT.

V is TRBV28 and J is TRBJ2-5; D is unresolved. The CDR3 is 12 residues long. V was cut by 8 bases and J by 5 bases, with 12 bases left in between. Germline V gene data show CDR1 as MDHEN and CDR2 as SYDVKM. CDR3 region: CASSRVRETQYF. CDR3 DNA sequence: TGTGCCAGCTCAAGGGTGCGGGAGACCCAGTACTTC.

V is TRBV4-1 and J is TRBJ1-5, with D maybe TRBD1 (5 bases). The V end was cut by 1 base, the J end by 4 bases, with 14 bases between. This CDR3 comprises 16 residues. Looked up from germline, CDR1 is MGHRA and CDR2 is YSYEKL. CDR3 DNA sequence: TGCGCCAGCAGCCAAGCCTCCGGGACCCTTAATCAGCCCCAGCATTTT. This codes for CASSQASGTLNQPQHF.

The chain carries TRBV13 and TRBJ2-7, with D perhaps matching TRBD1 (5 bases). V was shortened by 4 bases and J by 0 bases, with 13 bases between the two germline ends. There are 15 residues in the CDR3. Germline lookup yields CDR1 PRHDT and CDR2 FYEKMQ (reference sequence). CDR3: CASSSTRTSSYEQYF. CDR3 nucleotides: TGTGCCAGCAGCTCCACCAGGACATCCTCCTACGAGCAGTACTTC.